The clone carrying this TCR beta chain was counted ten times or more. This entry is derived from a study of T-cell reconstitution after alpha-beta-depleted transplantation in children. Using unique molecular identifiers, the investigators prepared the TCRbeta library. TCRdb itself ran the PCR reads through MiXCR, one entry per CDR3 protein. The sample shows around 64,000 distinct CDR3 sequences, 11% of them seen only once. V trimming: 6 bases; J trimming: 7 bases; junction bases outside the gene matches: 20. Germline CDR1 reads DFQATT; CDR2 reads SNEGSKA (reference sequence). The CDR3 runs 17 residues.

The receptor's source is a boy younger than 18 with acute myeloid leukemia, due to receive a stem cell transplant. The source was PBMCs, collected before TCRalphabeta/CD19-depleted stem cell transplant. V and J are TRBV20-1 and TRBJ2-1; 8 bases fit TRBD1. The CDR3 DNA is TGCAGTGCAACCATGCTCGGACAGGGTAAGATGTTGAATGAGCAGTTCTTC. This sequence encodes CSATMLGQGKMLNEQFF.